A selection of T cell receptor beta chains follows, all from one sample in a study of cytotoxic CD8 clonotypes in ibrutinib-treated CLL. Only in-frame clones appear in the TCRdb table, and some are missing; sequencing was by immunoSEQ multiplex PCR. The sample consists of hundreds of thousands of clones, around 66% of them appearing once. The input for sequencing was PBMCs, taken after 36 months of ibrutinib treatment. The receptors here all came from a human donor with chronic lymphocytic leukemia. Both conserved end residues are part of each CDR3. The D gene is left open where the match is weak. Clone sizes are given selectively: once, few, many, or a class where the clone is expanded.

J | size | D | V | CDR3 | DNA
TRBJ1-2 | NA | NA | TRBV5-1 | CASSLAEAGRGGYTF | TGCGCCAGCAGCTTGGCAGAGGCAGGGAGAGGAGGCTACACCTTC
TRBJ2-7 | once | NA | TRBV11-2 | CASSLGTNGEQYF | TGTGCCAGCAGCTTAGGGACTAATGGGGAGCAGTACTTC
TRBJ1-1 | once | NA | TRBV7-9 | CASSTRRNTEAFF | TGTGCCAGCAGCACCAGGCGGAACACTGAAGCTTTCTTT
TRBJ2-1 | NA | TRBD1 | TRBV4-1 | CASSHPRGPYNEQFF | TGCGCCAGCAGCCACCCTAGGGGGCCGTACAATGAGCAGTTCTTC
TRBJ1-1 | once | NA | TRBV27 | CASSLSWGGGTEAFF | TGTGCCAGCAGTTTATCATGGGGTGGAGGCACTGAAGCTTTCTTT
TRBJ2-2 | NA | NA | TRBV6-4 | CASSEQGTDYTGELFF | TGTGCCAGCAGTGAACAAGGGACCGATTACACCGGGGAGCTGTTTTTT
TRBJ1-1 | NA | NA | TRBV9 | CASSPASPMNTEAFF | TGTGCCAGCAGCCCCGCCTCCCCCATGAACACTGAAGCTTTCTTT
TRBJ1-1 | few | NA | TRBV14 | CASSQDLGDTEAFF | TGTGCCAGCAGCCAAGATCTAGGAGACACTGAAGCTTTCTTT
TRBJ1-1 | NA | NA | TRBV18 | CASSGAWNTEAFF | TGTGCCAGCTCAGGGGCATGGAACACTGAAGCTTTCTTT
TRBJ2-5 | few | NA | TRBV5-1 | CASSHLRDGQETQYF | TGCGCCAGCAGCCACCTCCGGGACGGCCAAGAGACCCAGTACTTC
TRBJ1-1 | NA | TRBD1 | TRBV7-9 | CASSLHRGMNTEAFF | TGTGCCAGCAGCTTACACAGGGGAATGAACACTGAAGCTTTCTTT
TRBJ1-2 | NA | NA | TRBV7-9 | CASTKDGGYGYTF | TGTGCCAGCACGAAGGACGGAGGCTATGGCTACACCTTC
TRBJ2-2 | NA | NA | TRBV7-9 | CASSPTPTGGLFF | TGTGCCAGCAGCCCCACCCCCACGGGTGGGCTGTTTTTT
TRBJ2-2 | NA | NA | TRBV5-1 | CASSPAVPGIGELFF | TGCGCCAGCAGCCCAGCTGTTCCGGGAATCGGGGAGCTGTTTTTT
TRBJ1-1 | NA | NA | TRBV7-2 | CASSLLGQGTEAFF | TGTGCCAGCAGCTTACTGGGGCAGGGCACTGAAGCTTTCTTT
TRBJ2-3 | NA | TRBD2 | TRBV2 | CASSEDLTSGGAVTQYF | TGTGCCAGCAGCGAAGACTTAACTAGCGGGGGGGCCGTTACGCAGTATTTT
TRBJ2-3 | NA | TRBD2 | TRBV15 | CATSRDRGLRADTQYF | TGTGCCACCAGCAGAGATAGGGGACTAAGGGCAGATACGCAGTATTTT
TRBJ1-4 | NA | NA | TRBV6-5 | CASSYGGSGYEKLFF | TGTGCCAGCAGTTACGGAGGGTCGGGGTACGAAAAACTGTTTTTT
TRBJ2-1 | few | NA | TRBV7-6 | CASSLFPEQYEQFF | TGTGCCAGCAGCTTATTTCCGGAACAGTATGAGCAGTTCTTC
TRBJ1-6 | few | TRBD1 | TRBV9 | CASSSRTGGNSPLHF | TGTGCCAGCAGCTCCCGGACAGGGGGTAATTCACCCCTCCACTTT
TRBJ2-5 | once | TRBD2 | TRBV11-2 | CASGRLAGGPETQYF | TGTGCCAGCGGTAGACTAGCGGGGGGGCCAGAGACCCAGTACTTC
TRBJ2-7 | NA | NA | TRBV27 | CASSLFPGQSYEQYF | TGTGCCAGCAGTTTATTCCCCGGACAATCCTACGAGCAGTACTTC
TRBJ1-5 | NA | NA | TRBV28 | CASRSTGGGNQPQHF | TGTGCCAGCAGGTCTACGGGGGGGGGCAATCAGCCCCAGCATTTT
TRBJ1-6 | few | NA | TRBV19 | CASSIGYSPLHF | TGTGCCAGTAGTATTGGGTATTCACCCCTCCACTTT
TRBJ2-3 | NA | TRBD1 | TRBV5-1 | CASNDRGGYTQYF | TGCGCCAGTAACGACAGGGGCGGGTATACGCAGTATTTT
TRBJ1-4 | NA | NA | TRBV2 | CASSELGGDIVLFF | TGTGCCAGCAGTGAACTCGGGGGGGATATCGTTCTGTTTTTT
TRBJ2-3 | NA | TRBD2 | TRBV7-8 | CASSLGGRGTDTQYF | TGTGCCAGCAGCTTAGGAGGGAGGGGCACAGATACGCAGTATTTT
TRBJ2-5 | NA | NA | TRBV7-3 | CASSLWAQETQYF | TGTGCCAGCAGCTTGTGGGCCCAAGAGACCCAGTACTTC
TRBJ2-7 | NA | NA | TRBV6-6 | CASTLGLPLSYEQYF | TGTGCCAGCACCCTGGGACTTCCCCTTTCCTACGAGCAGTACTTC
TRBJ2-7 | few | TRBD2 | TRBV5-6 | CASSPPGGVREQYF | TGTGCCAGCAGCCCCCCGGGAGGGGTACGCGAGCAGTACTTC
TRBJ1-1 | NA | NA | TRBV10-3 | CAINGQPGAEAFF | TGTGCCATCAATGGCCAACCTGGCGCTGAAGCTTTCTTT
TRBJ1-4 | NA | NA | TRBV7-8 | CASSSKVGERNGEKLFF | TGTGCCAGCAGCTCAAAGGTCGGGGAACGGAACGGTGAAAAACTGTTTTTT
TRBJ2-1 | once | NA | TRBV18 | CASSPLSSWGPYNEQFF | TGTGCCAGCTCACCACTCTCTAGCTGGGGCCCATACAATGAGCAGTTCTTC
TRBJ2-3 | NA | TRBD2 | TRBV7-3 | CASSSGPGLAGEQDTQYF | TGTGCCAGCAGTTCCGGGCCGGGACTAGCGGGGGAGCAAGATACGCAGTATTTT
TRBJ2-1 | few | TRBD2 | TRBV9 | CASSVGGLAGANEQFF | TGTGCCAGCAGCGTAGGGGGACTAGCGGGAGCCAATGAGCAGTTCTTC
TRBJ2-3 | NA | NA | TRBV14 | CASRGVSDTQYF | TGTGCCAGCCGGGGAGTCTCGGATACGCAGTATTTT
TRBJ1-2 | NA | NA | TRBV5-1 | CASSFQQAGGYTF | TGCGCCAGCAGCTTCCAACAGGCTGGCGGCTACACCTTC
TRBJ1-2 | NA | NA | TRBV7-2 | CASSPMGTPFLGYTF | TGTGCCAGCAGCCCTATGGGGACGCCCTTTCTTGGCTACACCTTC
TRBJ1-4 | NA | TRBD1 | TRBV6-5 | CASRTLTGGEKLFF | TGTGCCAGCAGAACCCTTACAGGGGGCGAAAAACTGTTTTTT
TRBJ2-7 | few | NA | TRBV7-8 | CASSPRPGATLGEQYF | TGTGCCAGCAGCCCTCGACCGGGCGCGACATTGGGGGAGCAGTACTTC
TRBJ1-6 | few | NA | TRBV4-1 | CASSPGPSSYNSPLHF | TGCGCCAGCAGTCCCGGACCGAGCTCCTATAATTCACCCCTCCACTTT
TRBJ2-7 | NA | NA | TRBV29-1 | CSVETDLRGEQYF | TGCAGCGTTGAGACGGACCTTCGCGGGGAGCAGTACTTC
TRBJ2-7 | NA | NA | TRBV7-3 | CARFPDPEQYF | TGTGCCAGATTCCCCGACCCGGAGCAGTACTTC
TRBJ1-1 | NA | NA | TRBV18 | CASSPKLNTEAFF | TGTGCCAGCTCACCAAAACTCAATACTGAAGCTTTCTTT
TRBJ2-2 | NA | NA | TRBV6-4 | CASSTGPNTGELFF | TGTGCCAGCAGTACAGGGCCGAACACCGGGGAGCTGTTTTTT
TRBJ2-5 | NA | TRBD2 | TRBV5-1 | CASSKLAGGPLETQYF | TGCGCCAGCAGCAAACTAGCGGGGGGGCCTTTGGAGACCCAGTACTTC
TRBJ1-5 | NA | NA | TRBV10-3 | CAIGQKSNQPQHF | TGTGCCATCGGACAGAAAAGCAATCAGCCCCAGCATTTT
TRBJ2-1 | NA | NA | TRBV7-9 | CASRKGDQFLPSYNEQFF | TGTGCCAGCAGAAAGGGGGACCAATTTCTACCCTCCTACAATGAGCAGTTCTTC
TRBJ2-1 | NA | NA | TRBV29-1 | CSVEAGSTYNEQFF | TGCAGCGTTGAAGCGGGGAGTACCTACAATGAGCAGTTCTTC
TRBJ2-7 | NA | NA | TRBV18 | CASSPPGLGSSYEQYF | TGTGCCAGCTCACCACCGGGACTGGGAAGCTCCTACGAGCAGTACTTC
TRBJ2-1 | NA | TRBD2 | TRBV11-2 | CASSFELAGAPYNEQFF | TGTGCCAGCAGCTTTGAACTAGCGGGAGCCCCCTACAATGAGCAGTTCTTC
TRBJ2-1 | NA | NA | TRBV4-3 | CASSPTRSATNSYNEQFF | TGCGCCAGCAGCCCGACCCGCTCCGCGACTAATTCCTACAATGAGCAGTTCTTC
TRBJ2-7 | few | TRBD1 | TRBV4-2 | CASSHRQGPYEQYF | TGTGCCAGCAGCCACCGACAGGGCCCTTACGAGCAGTACTTC
TRBJ1-1 | NA | NA | TRBV6-4 | CASSEDWGTEAFF | TGTGCCAGCAGTGAGGACTGGGGCACTGAAGCTTTCTTT